The T cell receptor beta chain described here comes from a study of OX40 agonist ivuxolimab in advanced cancers. Across the study: Patients assigned to dose escalation were diagnosed with hepatocellular carcinoma, melanoma, renal cell or head and neck cancer. Study-wide results and limits: Researchers did not establish what antigens the expanded peripheral T cells target. Clonal expansion was among the lowest in partial responders at 0.1-3.0 mg/kg, especially CD8+.

Trimming pared 7 bases from V and 0 bases from J, leaving 12 bases between. Germline-derived CDR1 and CDR2 are SQVTM and ANQGSEA. CDR3 size: 13 residues. Comments on this clone: Its specificity is not known.

TCRdb's table, derived via immunoSEQ multiplex PCR, lists solely in-frame clones and lacks some. The data hold tens of thousands of clones, with around nine tenths observed a single time. The TCR sequence derives from an adult with an advanced solid tumor such as melanoma, head and neck, liver or kidney cancer. The sample consisted of CD4+ or CD8+ T cells sorted from blood, taken in a trial of the OX40 agonist ivuxolimab. The rearrangement joins TRBV29-1 to TRBJ1-2, with D perhaps matching TRBD1 (5 bases). CDR3: CSAGTDPNYGYTF. Written as DNA, the CDR3 is TGCAGCGCTGGGACGGACCCTAACTATGGCTACACCTTC.